The clone carrying this TCR beta chain was counted a few times. This specimen belongs to a study of T-cell reconstitution after alpha-beta-depleted transplantation in children. This CDR3 region has 16 residues. CDR1 LGHNA and CDR2 YSLEER come from the germline V gene. V was clipped by 3 bases and J by 5 bases; unmatched bases: 5. Unique molecular identifiers were incorporated during preparation of the TCRbeta library. One entry per CDR3 protein, called by TCRdb with MiXCR from the PCR reads. Of 350,000 to 450,000 distinct CDR3 sequences listed, approximately 12% are singletons. The V and J genes are TRBV4-3 and TRBJ2-1, with 12 nucleotides matching TRBD1. This receptor was taken from a human donor who donated a stem cell graft to a child with Fanconi anemia. This material consisted of PBMCs, taken from the stem cell graft. This CDR3 is CASSHPGTGGHNEQFF. Written as DNA, the CDR3 is TGCGCCAGCAGCCATCCCGGGACAGGGGGCCACAATGAGCAGTTCTTC.